These 11 T cell receptor beta chains originate from one sample sequenced in a study of cytomegalovirus exposure and HLA in healthy donors. Using immunoSEQ multiplex PCR, the repertoire was profiled, and TCRdb retains in-frame clones only, with some absent. This table holds 150,000 or so clones, roughly nine tenths found once. Specimen: PBMCs. The source is a woman under 30 in good health and CMV-seropositive.

The V call is TRBV19, the J call TRBJ2-7; the D gene is possibly TRBD1 (5 bases). V was pared by 5 bases and J by 5 bases, with 22 bases between. Germline lookup yields CDR1 LNHDA and CDR2 SQIVND (reference sequence). The CDR3 loop spans 16 amino acids. The CDR3 region has the DNA TGTGCCAGTAGTCCTGGCAGGGTACCCCACATCGACGAGCAGTACTTC. Protein product: CASSPGRVPHIDEQYF.

This chain connects TRBV5-6 to TRBJ2-3; perhaps TRBD2 as D (6 bases). The germline V and J ends were trimmed by 4 bases and 0 bases, with 12 bases remaining between them. This CDR3 contains 15 residues. The germline V gene has CDR1 SGHDT and CDR2 YYEEEE. The DNA of the CDR3 is TGTGCCAGCAGCGCGACTAGAGAAAGCACAGATACGCAGTATTTT. Protein sequence: CASSATRESTDTQYF.

The chain carries TRBV4-1 and TRBJ2-7, with D possibly matching TRBD1 (6 bases). In germline, CDR1 is MGHRA, CDR2 YSYEKL. The V end was cut by 2 bases, the J end by 3 bases, with 20 bases between. The CDR3 totals 17 residues. The CDR3 nucleotides are TGCGCCAGCAGCCAACTACAGGGTCTGGTAACCTACTACGAGCAGTACTTC. Translating it yields CASSQLQGLVTYYEQYF.

The chain uses TRBV9 and TRBJ2-3, with TRBD2 identical over 12 bases. V was clipped by 0 bases and J by 5 bases; unmatched bases: 7. CDR1 and CDR2 from the germline V gene are SGDLS and YYNGEE. The CDR3 sequence is 17 residues long. The CDR3 sequence: CASSVGLAGGPRDTQYF. The CDR3 region has the DNA TGTGCCAGCAGCGTAGGGCTAGCGGGGGGGCCAAGAGATACGCAGTATTTT.

The chain combines TRBV28 with TRBJ2-3; 8 bases agree with TRBD1. Losses at the gene ends were 5 bases for V and 1 base for J; bases not matched to a gene: 5. CDR1 MDHEN and CDR2 SYDVKM come from the germline V gene. The CDR3 is 15 amino acids. Here the CDR3 reads CASSDQGQGTDTQYF. CDR3 nucleotide sequence: TGTGCCAGCAGTGACCAGGGACAGGGCACAGATACGCAGTATTTT. Full variable domain (outside the CDR3, taken from reference TRBV28 and TRBJ2-3): DVKVTQSSRYLVKRTGEKVFLECVQDMDHENMFWYRQDPGLGLRLIYFSYDVKMKEKGDIPEGYSVSREKKERFSLILESASTNQTSMYLCASSDQGQGTDTQYFGPGTRLTVL.

The CDR3 protein is CASRSQQRGDDTQYF. DNA of the CDR3: TGTGCCAGCAGGTCCCAACAGCGGGGGGATGATACGCAGTATTTT. V and J are TRBV13 and TRBJ2-3; 9 bases line up with TRBD2. Germline CDR1 PRHDT, CDR2 FYEKMQ (reference sequence). Germline trimming cut 6 bases from V and 6 bases from J; bases unmatched to any gene: 10. CDR3 length equals 15 residues.

This clone was counted a few times. This rearrangement joins TRBV10-3 to TRBJ1-5; a weak D match, TRBD1 (6 bases). V shed 8 bases and J shed 7 bases, with 6 bases lying between them. Germline V gene lookup returns CDR1 ENHRY and CDR2 SYGVKD. This CDR3 contains 10 residues. CDR3 DNA: TGTGCCATCGGACAGCAGCCCCAGCATTTT. Amino acids: CAIGQQPQHF.

The genes are TRBV27 and TRBJ2-7; 11 nucleotides match TRBD1. CDR1 is MNHEY and CDR2 is SMNVEV in the germline V gene (reference sequence). With V trimmed by 4 bases and J by 2 bases, 1 base remained unmatched. The CDR3 contains 14 residues. The CDR3 loop reads CASSWTGGTYEQYF. The CDR3 DNA reads TGTGCCAGCAGTTGGACAGGGGGCACCTACGAGCAGTACTTC.

The CDR3 DNA reads as TGTGCCAGCAGTGAAGTATATAGCAATCAGCCCCAGCATTTT. Amino acids: CASSEVYSNQPQHF. This chain links TRBV6-1 with TRBJ1-5; no definite D call. Looked up from germline, CDR1 is MNHNS and CDR2 is SASEGT. Trimming shortened V by 1 base and J by 0 bases, and 4 bases separated the two germline ends. The CDR3 totals 14 residues.

The genes are TRBV19 and TRBJ1-1; D uncertain. The V gene's germline CDR1 is LNHDA and CDR2 SQIVND (reference sequence). The V end lost 7 bases, the J end lost 3 bases, and 9 bases lay between the germline ends. The CDR3 is 12 amino acids. The CDR3 protein is CASKEGYTEAFF. CDR3 nucleotides: TGTGCCAGTAAGGAGGGATACACTGAAGCTTTCTTT.

This sequence joins TRBV29-1 and TRBJ1-1; 8 bases match TRBD1. The V gene end was trimmed by 7 bases and the J gene end by 1 base; junction bases not matched to a gene: 5. The CDR3 sequence is 13 residues long. Germline V gene data show CDR1 as SQVTM and CDR2 as ANQGSEA. CDR3 protein: CSAWQGANTEAFF. CDR3 nucleotides: TGCAGCGCCTGGCAGGGGGCGAACACTGAAGCTTTCTTT.